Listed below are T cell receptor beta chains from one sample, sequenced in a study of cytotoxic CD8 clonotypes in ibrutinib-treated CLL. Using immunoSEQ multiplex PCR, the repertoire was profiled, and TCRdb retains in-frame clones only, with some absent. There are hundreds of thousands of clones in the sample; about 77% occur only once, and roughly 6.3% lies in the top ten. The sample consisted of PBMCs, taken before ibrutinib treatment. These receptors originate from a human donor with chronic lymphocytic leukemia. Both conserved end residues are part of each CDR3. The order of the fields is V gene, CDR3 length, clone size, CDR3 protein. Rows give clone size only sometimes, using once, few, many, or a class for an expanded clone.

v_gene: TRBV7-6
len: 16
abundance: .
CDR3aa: CASSLFSGSHSDEQFF

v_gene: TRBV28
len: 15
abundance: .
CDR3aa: CASSLLTGSPYEQYF

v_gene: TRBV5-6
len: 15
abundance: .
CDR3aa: CASSFSGSWSDTQYF

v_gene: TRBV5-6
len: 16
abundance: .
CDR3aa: CASSSWALAGGETQYF

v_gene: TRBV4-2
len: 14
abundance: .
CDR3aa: CASSARSLDNEQFF

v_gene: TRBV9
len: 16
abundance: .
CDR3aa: CASSVGPGQGSYEQYF

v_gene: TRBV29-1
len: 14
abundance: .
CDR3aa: CSVEDRGRPDTQYF

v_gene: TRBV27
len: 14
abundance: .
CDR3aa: CASRGLAGGETQYF

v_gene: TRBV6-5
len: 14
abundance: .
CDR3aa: CASSYFQGTDGYTF

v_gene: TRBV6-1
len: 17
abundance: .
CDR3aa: CASSERHGGGSTDTQYF

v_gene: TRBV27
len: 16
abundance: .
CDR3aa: CASSPLAGGVGSEQFF

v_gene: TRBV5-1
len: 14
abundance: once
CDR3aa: CASSLGTVPGEQYF

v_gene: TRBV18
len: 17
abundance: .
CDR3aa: CASSLGTGSRKNYGYTF

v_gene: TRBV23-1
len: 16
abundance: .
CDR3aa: CASSQSTGAGGETQYF

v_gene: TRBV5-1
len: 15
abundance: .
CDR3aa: CASSLTGGFNQPQHF

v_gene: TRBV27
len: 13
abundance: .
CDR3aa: CASSLLPWYEQYF

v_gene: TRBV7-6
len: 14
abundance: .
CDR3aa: CASSQTGLTGELFF

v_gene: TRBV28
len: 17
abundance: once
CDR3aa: CASSLFTLAGTYNEQFF

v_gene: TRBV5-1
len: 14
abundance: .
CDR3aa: CASSYARNTGELFF

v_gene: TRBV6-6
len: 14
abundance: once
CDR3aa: CASSYVSSQETQYF

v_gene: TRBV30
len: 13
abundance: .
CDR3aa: CAWTVGVNTEAFF

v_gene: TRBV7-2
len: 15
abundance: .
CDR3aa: CASSLAGGIGSEQYF

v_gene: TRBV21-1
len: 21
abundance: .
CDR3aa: CASSKGGMAGHKLILSETQYF

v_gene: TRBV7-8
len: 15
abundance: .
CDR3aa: CASSITGTGTYEQYF

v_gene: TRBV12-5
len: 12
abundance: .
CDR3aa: CASGLYFNEQFF

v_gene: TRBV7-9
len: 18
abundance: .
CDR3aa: CASSPSSGTNFPNTEAFF

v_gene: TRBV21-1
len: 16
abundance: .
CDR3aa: CASSSQGTGDNQPQHF

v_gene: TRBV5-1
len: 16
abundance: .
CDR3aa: CASRTVTWEGTGELFF

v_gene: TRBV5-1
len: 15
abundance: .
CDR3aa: CASSPTGDSYNEQFF

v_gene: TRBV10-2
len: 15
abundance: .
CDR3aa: CATYDMTPGKREAFF

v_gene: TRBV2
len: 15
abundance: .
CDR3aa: CASSEAGQGWYEQYF

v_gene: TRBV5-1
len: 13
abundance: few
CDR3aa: CASSLVLGAEQYF

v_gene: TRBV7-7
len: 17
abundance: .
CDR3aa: CASSVGPASGYQETQYF

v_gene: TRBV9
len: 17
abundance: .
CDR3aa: CASSVDPQRATGTEAFF

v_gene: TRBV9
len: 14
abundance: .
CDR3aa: CASSPMLASYEQYF

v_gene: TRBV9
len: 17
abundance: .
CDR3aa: CASSVPRDSVDTGELFF

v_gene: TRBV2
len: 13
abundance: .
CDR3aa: CASPGGLTDTQYF

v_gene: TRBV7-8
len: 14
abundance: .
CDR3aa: CASSSRQGEETQYF

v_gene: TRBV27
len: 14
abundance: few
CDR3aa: CASSSGQGADIQYF

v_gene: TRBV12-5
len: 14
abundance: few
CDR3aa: CASAISGVYNEQFF

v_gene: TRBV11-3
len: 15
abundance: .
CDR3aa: CASSFTSGSAETQYF

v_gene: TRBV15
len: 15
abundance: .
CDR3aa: CATSSPASTNEKLFF

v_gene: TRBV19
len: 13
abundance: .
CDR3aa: CASTSGLFTEAFF

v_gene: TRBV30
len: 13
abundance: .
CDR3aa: CAWSTGEGQPQHF